Each of the 25 T cell receptor beta chains below was sequenced from the same sample in a study of PD-1 blockade in classical Hodgkin lymphoma (dated by TCRdb to the early 2020s). The library was prepared using the immunoSEQ multiplex PCR assay. The table comes from immuneACCESS by way of TCRdb, which keeps in-frame sequences with V and J called. Part of the clones is missing from these tables; in studies checked, under half for an unresolved V gene and the rest for unknown reasons. This sample gives under 3,000 clones in total; 72% of them show up just once. In total, the top ten clones hold 10% to 11% of the sample. What this sample's time point label stands for: cycle 1 day 1 (C1D1), immediately before nivolumab initiation. Every trial patient had relapsed after autologous stem cell transplantation, and cohorts A, B and C differed in prior brentuximab vedotin exposure. Magnetic negative selection with a Miltenyi CD8+ T cell isolation kit was used to purify CD8+ T cells from thawed PBMCs.

The sequenced sample was CD8+ T cells from blood, obtained at baseline. The receptors were gathered from a human donor with classical Hodgkin lymphoma.

J is TRBJ2-7 and V is TRBV7-8; 14 bases align to TRBD2. CDR1 and CDR2 from the germline V gene are SGHVS and FQNEAQ. V shed 3 bases, J shed 3 bases, and the junction held 10 bases outside the gene matches. This CDR3 has 18 amino acids. The chain's CDR3 is CASSFRLAGGQSGYEQYF. The CDR3, as DNA: TGTGCCAGCAGCTTCAGACTAGCGGGAGGGCAATCGGGCTACGAGCAGTACTTC.

The sample holds a few counts of this clone. The chain uses TRBV28 and TRBJ1-3, with 8 positions matching TRBD1. The germline V gene has CDR1 MDHEN and CDR2 SYDVKM. This CDR3 spans 18 amino acids. Losses at the gene ends were 4 bases for V and 1 base for J; bases not matched to a gene: 12. CDR3 protein: CASSSTWGRGHSGNTIYF. The CDR3 region has the DNA TGTGCCAGCAGTTCAACATGGGGCAGGGGGCATTCTGGAAACACCATATATTTT.

The chain combines TRBV5-6 with TRBJ1-5; D is ambiguous. Germline V gene sequence: CDR1 SGHDT, CDR2 YYEEEE. Deletions cut 2 bases from V and 7 bases from J, with 4 bases between. This CDR3 is 11 amino acids long. The CDR3 nucleotides are TGTGCCAGCAGCTTTGGACAGCCCCAGCATTTT. As protein: CASSFGQPQHF. Full variable domain (missing parts from reference TRBV5-6 and TRBJ1-5): DAGVTQSPTHLIKTRGQQVTLRCSPKSGHDTVSWYQQALGQGPQFIFQYYEEEERQRGNFPDRFSGHQFPNYSSELNVNALLLGDSALYLCASSFGQPQHFGDGTRLSIL.

A word on this clone: Distinct nucleotide sequences in the sample also encode this CDR3. V usage is TRBV7-2 and J usage is TRBJ1-1, with D unclear. V lost 3 bases, J lost 1 base, and 9 bases lay in between. CDR3 length: 14 residues. Germline V gene data show CDR1 as SGHTA and CDR2 as FQGNSA. The CDR3: CASSLLNKNTEAFF. The CDR3 bases are TGTGCCAGCAGCTTGCTCAACAAGAACACTGAAGCTTTCTTT.

CDR3 DNA sequence: TGTGCCACTACACTAGCGGGAGTGCCAGATACGCAGTATTTT. This gives the protein CATTLAGVPDTQYF. The chain couples TRBV28 to TRBJ2-3; TRBD2 matches 11 bases. V dropped 10 bases and J dropped 4; count of bases not matched to a gene: 7. CDR3 length: 14 residues. Per the germline V gene, CDR1 is MDHEN and CDR2 is SYDVKM.

The CDR3 region is CSVGGYNEQFF. The CDR3 DNA follows: TGCAGCGTTGGCGGCTACAATGAGCAGTTCTTC. The V gene is TRBV29-1, the J gene TRBJ2-1; D is undetermined. CDR3 length: 11 amino acids. The V and J ends lost 4 bases and 3 bases respectively, with 4 bases between them. Germline V gives CDR1 SQVTM, CDR2 ANQGSEA.

The chain combines TRBV7-9 with TRBJ1-2; 7 bases are shared with TRBD1. The V gene end was trimmed by 4 bases and the J gene end by 4 bases; junction bases not matched to a gene: 9. Per germline, CDR1 SEHNR and CDR2 FQNEAQ (reference sequence). The CDR3 has 15 residues. The CDR3 nucleotides are TGTGCCAGCAGCTCCTCGACAGGGTACGGCTATGGCTACACCTTC. Protein sequence: CASSSSTGYGYGYTF.

This rearrangement joins TRBV4-1 to TRBJ2-5, with a possible D match to TRBD1 (5 bases). This CDR3 contains 14 residues. The V and J ends lost 4 bases and 4 bases respectively, with 13 bases between them. Germline V gives CDR1 MGHRA, CDR2 YSYEKL. The CDR3 DNA reads TGCGCCAGCAGCCCCCCGGCAGGGCCAGAGACCCAGTACTTC. Protein: CASSPPAGPETQYF.

The table lists this clone with a few counts. The rearrangement joins TRBV7-3 to TRBJ2-1; 14 bases map to TRBD2. V trimming: 1 base; J trimming: 6 bases; junction bases outside the gene matches: 8. This CDR3 comprises 18 residues. The germline CDR1 and CDR2 sequences are SGHTA and FQGTGA. DNA of the CDR3: TGTGCCAGCAGCTTAATTGTCTTAGGGACTAGCGGGGGCAATGAGCAGTTCTTC. Translation gives CASSLIVLGTSGGNEQFF.

V gene TRBV19 combines with J gene TRBJ1-2, with 7 bases fitting TRBD1. Germline-derived CDR1 and CDR2 are LNHDA and SQIVND (reference sequence). The CDR3 totals 15 residues. V lost 7 bases, J lost 0 bases, and 8 bases stayed unmatched. CDR3 DNA sequence: TGTGCCAGTAATGACAGGGCGTTCGCTAACTATGGCTACACCTTC. Its translation is CASNDRAFANYGYTF.

V is TRBV6-1 and J is TRBJ2-5, with D unresolved. Germline V CDR1 and CDR2: MNHNS, SASEGT. This CDR3 comprises 14 residues. The V end lost 5 bases, the J end lost 3 bases, and 13 bases lay between the germline ends. CDR3 amino acids: CASSSSGWKETQYF. CDR3 nucleotides: TGTGCCAGCAGTTCCTCTGGTTGGAAAGAGACCCAGTACTTC.

Within the sample, this clone is large. The chain has TRBV11-2 and TRBJ2-5, with 7 positions matching TRBD2. The CDR3 is 17 residues long. From germline, CDR1 is SGHAT and CDR2 FQNNGV. V shed 0 bases, J shed 5 bases, and the junction held 12 bases outside the gene matches. As DNA, the CDR3 is TGTGCCAGCAGCTTAGAAGCGGGGATCTCCCTGGGGGAGACCCAGTACTTC. Translated: CASSLEAGISLGETQYF.

The chain recombines TRBV5-1 with TRBJ2-2; D is perhaps TRBD2 (5 bases). V lost 2 bases and J lost 5, with 13 bases in between. CDR1 is SGHRS and CDR2 is YFSETQ in the germline V gene. The CDR3 is made up of 15 amino acids. The CDR3 DNA is TGCGCCAGCAGCTTAACTACGGGAATGACCGGGGAGCTGTTTTTT. Its protein is CASSLTTGMTGELFF. The variable domain in full, completed from reference TRBV5-1 and TRBJ2-2, reads KAGVTQTPRYLIKTRGQQVTLSCSPISGHRSVSWYQQTPGQGLQFLFEYFSETQRNKGNFPGRFSGRQFSNSRSEMNVSTLELGDSALYLCASSLTTGMTGELFFGEGSRLTVL.

This clone was seen a few times. J is TRBJ1-1 and V is TRBV27, with no clear D. The CDR3 consists of 13 residues. V was cut by 0 bases and J by 4 bases, with 6 bases left in between. CDR1 is MNHEY, CDR2 SMNVEV, per germline (reference sequence). CDR3 DNA: TGTGCCAGCAGTTTATCGGGCGGCACTGAAGCTTTCTTT. Translating gives CASSLSGGTEAFF.

This clone was picked up one time. J is TRBJ2-7 and V is TRBV18, with a tentative D call TRBD1 (6 bases). V dropped 3 bases and J dropped 2 bases, with 14 bases sitting between them. The CDR3 length is 15 residues. Germline-derived CDR1 and CDR2 are KGHSH and LQKENI. The CDR3 region has the DNA TGTGCCAGCTCACCCTCCAGCCAGGGGACCTACGAGCAGTACTTC. Its protein is CASSPSSQGTYEQYF.

The V and J genes are TRBV4-1 and TRBJ1-4; weak D call: TRBD1 (5 bases). Trimming shortened V by 0 bases and J by 6 bases, and 14 bases separated the two germline ends. CDR1 is MGHRA and CDR2 is YSYEKL in the germline V gene. CDR3 length: 16 residues. The CDR3 region is CASSQEAGKGYEKLFF. CDR3 in DNA: TGCGCCAGCAGCCAAGAGGCAGGGAAAGGGTATGAAAAACTGTTTTTT.

The V call is TRBV5-6, the J call TRBJ2-2; no definite D call. Germline assignment: CDR1 SGHDT and CDR2 YYEEEE. Trimming removed 2 bases at V and 9 bases at J, with 11 bases between. This CDR3 contains 13 residues. CDR3 region: CASSLTRMRELFF. In DNA, the CDR3 is TGTGCCAGCAGCTTAACTCGGATGCGGGAGCTGTTTTTT.

CDR3 in amino acids: CASSPWTSGSYEQYF. DNA for the CDR3: TGTGCCAGCAGCCCGTGGACTAGCGGGAGCTACGAGCAGTACTTC. The chain couples TRBV7-1 to TRBJ2-7; 13 positions agree with TRBD2. TRBV7-1 is an ORF, with its function uncertain. The CDR3 extends over 15 amino acids. With V trimmed by 5 bases and J by 3 bases, 4 bases remained unmatched.

The DNA of the CDR3 is TGTGCCAGCGCCGTTCGTGAGCAGTTCTTC. This gives the protein CASAVREQFF. The J gene is TRBJ2-1, the V gene TRBV7-9; no reliable D call. Trimming removed 8 bases from V and 9 bases from J, with 8 bases in between. CDR3 length: 10 amino acids. The germline CDR1 and CDR2 sequences are SEHNR and FQNEAQ (reference sequence).

In this sample, this clone turned up once. This sequence joins TRBV4-2 and TRBJ2-1; tentatively, D is TRBD2 (6 bases). Trimming took 8 bases from V and 9 from J, leaving 23 bases between them. The V gene's germline CDR1 is LGHNA and CDR2 YNFKEQ. The CDR3 covers 15 residues. The CDR3 loop reads CASSPGRTSLPEQFF. The CDR3 bases are TGTGCCAGCTCCCCTGGGAGAACTAGCCTCCCTGAGCAGTTCTTC.

The V and J genes are TRBV4-1 and TRBJ2-7; TRBD1 aligns across 9 bases. Germline values: CDR1 MGHRA, CDR2 YSYEKL. The V gene end was trimmed by 1 base and the J gene end by 3 bases; junction bases not matched to a gene: 10. CDR3 length equals 17 residues. The CDR3 nucleotides read TGCGCCAGCAGCCAAGCCCAGGCCGGGACAGGGTTCTACGAGCAGTACTTC. It is translated as CASSQAQAGTGFYEQYF.

As DNA, the CDR3 is TGTGCCAGCAGCTTACGGGACACAGATACGCAGTATTTT. It yields the protein CASSLRDTDTQYF. The rearrangement joins TRBV7-3 to TRBJ2-3; TRBD2 is a possible D gene (5 bases). This CDR3 comprises 13 residues. The ends were cut back, 2 bases at V and 2 bases at J, with 5 bases in the middle. CDR1 is SGHTA and CDR2 is FQGTGA in the germline V gene. The complete variable domain, with remaining parts taken from reference TRBV7-3 and TRBJ2-3, reads GAGVSQTPSNKVTEKGKYVELRCDPISGHTALYWYRQSLGQGPEFLIYFQGTGAADDSGLPNDRFFAVRPEGSVSTLKIQRTERGDSAVYLCASSLRDTDTQYFGPGTRLTVL.

The rearrangement links TRBV27 to TRBJ1-5; D is perhaps TRBD1 (5 bases). Germline CDR1 and CDR2: MNHEY and SMNVEV (reference sequence). Trimming shortened V by 6 bases and J by 6 bases, and 12 bases separated the two germline ends. The CDR3 totals 13 residues. Here the CDR3 DNA reads TGTGCCAGCAGGAGAACAGGTTCTCAGCCCCAGCATTTT. Translating gives CASRRTGSQPQHF.

The rearrangement uses TRBV5-6 and TRBJ1-1, with D maybe TRBD1 (5 bases). CDR1 and CDR2 (germline): SGHDT, YYEEEE. This CDR3 is 12 amino acids long. V was cut by 3 bases and J by 6 bases, with 9 bases left in between. In DNA form, the CDR3 reads TGTGCCAGCAGCTGGCAGGGCTCTGAAGCTTTCTTT. Amino acid sequence: CASSWQGSEAFF. The variable domain in full, with the rest retrieved from reference TRBV5-6 and TRBJ1-1, is DAGVTQSPTHLIKTRGQQVTLRCSPKSGHDTVSWYQQALGQGPQFIFQYYEEEERQRGNFPDRFSGHQFPNYSSELNVNALLLGDSALYLCASSWQGSEAFFGQGTRLTVV.

The J gene is TRBJ2-7, the V gene TRBV9; TRBD1 matches at 10 bases. The CDR3 is made up of 15 amino acids. CDR1 is SGDLS, CDR2 YYNGEE, per germline. The junction had 5 bases not matched to a gene; V was cut back by 3 bases and J by 2 bases. The CDR3 coding sequence is TGTGCCAGCAGCGCGGAAGGACAGGGGGCCTACGAGCAGTACTTC. It yields the protein CASSAEGQGAYEQYF.